This T cell receptor (beta chain) was retrieved from a study of blood T cell repertoires in COVID-19. Background on the study: There were acute and convalescent COVID-19 samples, and they came from the United States, Italy and Spain. In each case, the material was cDNA or gDNA derived from T cells, B-cell-depleted T cells, or PBMCs.

Source study methods: Cell counts per sample came from amplifying reference gene primers. Assay: immunoSEQ multiplex PCR; the TCRdb copy retains only in-frame clones and omits some. V, J and clone size are those of that table, while D and trimming were read from the DNA. The sample contains about 300,000 clones, 80% to 90% of which appear only once. The CDR3 has 16 amino acids. Germline lookup yields CDR1 ENHRY and CDR2 SYGVKD. V lost 10 bases to trimming and J lost 0 bases; unmatched junction nucleotides: 11. The rearrangement links TRBV10-3 to TRBJ1-5; TRBD1 agrees at 8 bases. This TCR derives from a woman in her 50s with acute or convalescent COVID-19. The sample comprised peripheral blood. The CDR3 DNA is TGTGCCACCATGACGGACAGGGACCATAGCAATCAGCCCCAGCATTTT. This encodes CATMTDRDHSNQPQHF.